This TCR beta chain was sequenced during a study of cytomegalovirus exposure and HLA in healthy donors. At the level of the study: Across more than 350 genotyped donors, about 86% landed in the Caucasian-associated ancestry cluster. Study-wide results and limits: Productive status was seen about 90% or about 30% of the time for most TCR beta V segments in an earlier analysis. Altogether, 164 TCR beta chains were recorded as cytomegalovirus-associated.

Vbeta (60) and Jbeta (13) primers were used in the PCR. Repertoires were generated with immunoSEQ multiplex PCR, while TCRdb's copy carries only in-frame clones and drops some. The table records 95,000 to 150,000 clones, over 60% of them present only once. V was shortened by 2 bases and J by 8 bases, with 11 bases between the two germline ends. The CDR3 loop spans 14 amino acids. Germline-derived CDR1 and CDR2 are SGDLS and YYNGEE. A note on this clone: Its antigen is not known.

The clonotype was recovered from a man in his 60s in good health and CMV-seropositive. Sequenced sample: PBMCs. This chain links TRBV9 with TRBJ1-6, with D perhaps TRBD1 (5 bases). CDR3 in amino acids: CASSVGGFYSPLHF. In DNA, the CDR3 is TGTGCCAGCAGCGTGGGGGGGTTTTATTCACCCCTCCACTTT.